Sequencing of this T cell receptor beta chain was carried out in a study of T cells in localized non-small cell lung cancer (TCRdb year 2020). Some background on the complete study: The study examined T cell repertoires in approximately 240 patients with early-stage NSCLC and compared tumors with uninvolved tumor-adjacent lungs. A mean age of around 66 years was recorded for the NSCLC patients, of whom 129 were male and around 100 were female. The cohort consisted of about 240 treatment-naive NSCLC patients whose localized lung tumors had been resected.

Concerning this clone: Its antigen is not yet known. One base away there is no much larger clone; base qualities are not given.

TCR beta CDR3 regions were sequenced from DNA using the immunoSEQ Assay. Turning to the authors' computational methods: To compute T cell density, TCR beta template counts were normalized to usable DNA, which was estimated by amplifying housekeeping genes. Richness was estimated with the preseqR package, extrapolating to 400,000 templates for PBMC samples and 120,000 templates for tissue samples. Clonality was calculated as one minus Pielou's evenness. Tissue-enriched TCRs were identified by differential abundance testing using productive amino-acid clonotypes, minimum total count 5 and alpha 0.1. Repertoire overlap between compartments was quantified with the Jaccard Index and Morisita Overlap Index. GLIPH grouped TCR beta CDR3s together with public tetramer-defined viral CDR3s, and a viral motif had to include at least three viral sequences and show V-gene enrichment. This immuneACCESS table, as held by TCRdb, lists in-frame sequences with V and J called but not all clones. Of the missing ones, under half trace to an unresolved V gene in checked studies; the others have no known cause. That table furnishes V, J and clone size, whereas the DNA furnished D and trimming. The sample data list approximately 57,000 clones, and more than 80% of these were observed just once. Over 4% of the sample belongs to the ten largest clones.

At diagnosis, peripheral blood, uninvolved tumor-adjacent lung and tumor were collected and were preserved as a mix of fresh-frozen and FFPE material. For TCR repertoire profiling, the blood samples were analyzed as peripheral blood mononuclear cells. Relative to germline, V is 0 bases shorter and J is 4 bases shorter, with 8 bases between their ends. Counted from cysteine to phenylalanine, this CDR3 has 14 amino acids. Only the CDR3 DNA is retained, 42 bases long and in frame from the first base. In the germline V gene (reference sequence), CDR1 corresponds to SEHNR and CDR2 to FQNEAQ. General study outcomes and caveats: Because multi-region tumor sequencing was not performed, intratumor heterogeneity could not be ruled out. A median of approximately 53 of the top 100 tumor clones turned up in the paired uninvolved adjacent lung, and 25 to 35 of those clones also ranked among the top 100 of that same adjacent lung. Because of the exploratory design, TCR variables were selected using unadjusted p-values without false-discovery rate correction. Higher blood T cell density associated with longer overall survival, while higher adjacent-lung clonality associated with shorter survival. Uninvolved tumor-adjacent lung showed the highest T cell clonality, higher than tumor, which suggests more focused antigenic responses in the adjacent lung.

The chain couples TRBV7-9 to TRBJ2-3, with a weak D call of TRBD2 (6 bases match). This specimen consisted of peripheral blood, obtained before any cancer treatment. This clonotype was obtained from a woman aged 35-75 years with stage I lung adenocarcinoma. The nucleotides are TGTGCCAGCAGCTTAGCGGGGGGTGCAGATACGCAGTATTTT. The translation is CASSLAGGADTQYF.